Detailed here is one T cell receptor beta chain. The sample is drawn from a study of blood T cell repertoires in COVID-19. Study as a whole: Spain, Italy and the United States supplied samples that represented acute and convalescent COVID-19. PBMCs, B-cell-depleted T cells, or T cells provided the cDNA or gDNA that made up the material.

Under the authors' procedure: Estimated nucleated cell counts came from reference gene primer amplification. The data were produced by immunoSEQ multiplex PCR, yet TCRdb's version contains in-frame clones alone and is incomplete. The V and J calls and the clone size are those of that table, but D and trimming were determined from the DNA. The table shows about 120,000 clones, with less than 90% occurring only once. The CDR3 is 17 residues long. V and J are TRBV21-1 and TRBJ2-4; the D call in the table, TRBD1, was not verified against the DNA. TRBV21-1 corresponds to a pseudogene. This TCR was recovered from a man older than 75 with active or convalescent COVID-19. Sequenced material: peripheral blood. In DNA form, the CDR3 reads TGTGCCAGCAAGGACAGGGGGTACTCCCTAGCCAAAAACATTCAGTACTTC. It yields the protein CASKDRGYSLAKNIQYF.